This T cell receptor (beta chain) was documented in a study of blood T cell repertoires in COVID-19. About the research overall: COVID-19 samples collected from the United States, Italy and Spain covered acute and convalescent phases. T cells, B-cell-depleted T cells, or PBMCs supplied cDNA or gDNA.

In the original workflow: Amplification with reference gene primers provided the estimates of nucleated cell counts. Profiled with immunoSEQ multiplex PCR; TCRdb holds only in-frame clones, not every one. That table supplies the V and J calls and clone size; D and trimming were determined from the DNA. The sample consists of 200,000 to 250,000 clones, 86% of them appearing once. CDR3 length: 8 residues. V gave up 10 bases and J gave up 4 bases, with 2 bases separating them. Germline V gene data show CDR1 as MGHRA and CDR2 as YSYEKL. The chain couples TRBV4-1 to TRBJ2-7; D gene uncertain. The clonotype comes from a woman aged 25 to 39 who had recovered from COVID-19. Sequencing input: peripheral blood. The CDR3 DNA follows: TGCGCCATATACGAGCAGTACTTC. This sequence encodes CAIYEQYF.